This TCR beta chain was documented in a study of cytomegalovirus exposure and HLA in healthy donors. Study in general: In a later analysis, the roughly 110 validation repertoires were reported to have used the same platform as the roughly 610 first-cohort repertoires. Findings and caveats of the study: Most TCR sequences proved rare, with some public TCRs found in many donors. In vitro testing confirmed a few CMV-associated chains as specific for CMV antigens.

With 3 bases removed from V and 6 bases from J, the gap between germline ends came to 9 bases. There are 13 residues in the CDR3. CDR1 and CDR2 from the germline V gene are MNHEY and SMNVEV (reference sequence). For this clone: Its antigen is unknown.

Measured with immunoSEQ multiplex PCR; TCRdb has only the in-frame clones, and not every one. The sample yields more than 250,000 clones, 90% seen once. This TCR came from a woman younger than 45 in good health and CMV-seronegative. V gene TRBV27 combines with J gene TRBJ2-4, with TRBD2 as a possible D gene (5 bases). Sequencing was carried out using PBMCs. In DNA, the CDR3 is TGTGCCAGCAGTTTGAATGAGGGAAACATTCAGTACTTC. This sequence encodes CASSLNEGNIQYF.